What follows are 27 T cell receptor beta chains derived from one specimen sequenced in a study of T cells in localized non-small cell lung cancer. The data were produced by immunoSEQ multiplex PCR, yet TCRdb's version contains in-frame clones alone and is incomplete. The top ten hold about 9.4% of the sample, which has around 22,000 clones, around 88% seen once. The specimen comprised peripheral blood mononuclear cells, sampled before any cancer treatment. The receptors were sampled from a woman aged 35 to 70 with stage III lung adenocarcinoma.

The rearrangement joins TRBV29-1 to TRBJ1-1, with D unclear. V was shortened by 5 bases and J by 4 bases, with 5 bases between the two germline ends. The length of the CDR3 is 10 residues. The germline V gene has CDR1 SQVTM and CDR2 ANQGSEA. CDR3 sequence (DNA): TGCAGCGTTTTTAGCACTGAAGCTTTCTTT. It is translated as CSVFSTEAFF.

This clone was seen just once. CDR3 loop: CATFLAGGGEQYF. CDR3 sequence (DNA): TGCGCCACCTTTCTAGCGGGAGGAGGTGAGCAGTACTTC. The rearrangement uses TRBV10-2 and TRBJ2-7; 11 bases map to TRBD2. The trim removed 10 bases at V and 7 bases at J, leaving 9 bases unmatched. Germline V gives CDR1 WSHSY, CDR2 SAAADI. The CDR3 extends over 13 amino acids.

The V gene is TRBV2, the J gene TRBJ2-1; no definite D call. Per the germline V gene, CDR1 is SNHLY and CDR2 is FYNNEI. The length of the CDR3 is 13 residues. V was pared by 4 bases and J by 6 bases, with 10 bases between. The CDR3 sequence: CASSVGLVNEQFF. The CDR3 DNA follows: TGTGCCAGCAGTGTCGGTCTAGTCAATGAGCAGTTCTTC.

In this sample, this clone turned up once. The rearrangement uses TRBV6-5 and TRBJ1-5, with a tentative D call TRBD1 (5 bases). This CDR3 is built from 14 residues. Trimming left V 3 bases short and J 4 bases short, with 10 bases between. Looked up from germline, CDR1 is MNHEY and CDR2 is SVGAGI. CDR3 region: CASSYRAGNQPQHF. CDR3 in DNA: TGTGCCAGCAGTTATAGGGCAGGGAATCAGCCCCAGCATTTT.

The V call is TRBV10-2, the J call TRBJ2-3; D unclear. CDR1 is WSHSY and CDR2 is SAAADI in the germline V gene. Between the trimmed V and J ends, which lost 4 bases and 2 bases, there was a span of 13 bases. The CDR3 sequence is 15 residues long. In DNA, the CDR3 is TGCGCCAGCAGTGCTCTAGTTCCGGTCACAGATACGCAGTATTTT. Protein product: CASSALVPVTDTQYF.

Only a few counts were recorded for this clone. V usage is TRBV7-9 and J usage is TRBJ2-7; 8 bases are shared with TRBD1. CDR1 is SEHNR, CDR2 FQNEAQ, per germline (reference sequence). V was pared by 1 base and J by 3 bases, with 5 bases of the junction left unmatched. The CDR3 runs 15 residues. CDR3 residues: CASSLDATGDYEQYF. DNA of the CDR3: TGTGCCAGCAGCTTAGATGCGACAGGGGACTACGAGCAGTACTTC.

This sequence joins TRBV18 and TRBJ1-2; TRBD1 is a possible D gene (6 bases). There are 14 residues in the CDR3. Germline CDR1 KGHSH, CDR2 LQKENI. The V end was cut by 6 bases, the J end by 4 bases, with 15 bases between. The CDR3 nucleotides read TGTGCCAGCTCTCCGGGACAACCAGTCTATGGCTACACCTTC. Its protein is CASSPGQPVYGYTF. Full variable domain (rest looked up from reference TRBV18 and TRBJ1-2): NAGVMQNPRHLVRRRGQEARLRCSPMKGHSHVYWYRQLPEEGLKFMVYLQKENIIDESGMPKERFSAEFPKEGPSILRIQQVVRGDSAAYFCASSPGQPVYGYTFGSGTRLTVV.

The count of this clone is one. The CDR3 protein is CASSLEPSGRWSGELFF. The CDR3 coding sequence is TGTGCCAGCAGCTTGGAGCCTAGCGGGAGGTGGTCCGGGGAGCTGTTTTTT. The chain links TRBV5-4 to TRBJ2-2, with 11 positions matching TRBD2. Germline CDR1 reads SGHNT; CDR2 reads YYREEE (reference sequence). Trimming removed 0 bases from V and 6 bases from J; junction bases left unmatched: 7. The CDR3 is 17 residues long.

This clone turned up a few times. The chain is built from TRBV7-2 and TRBJ1-2; 11 nucleotides line up with TRBD1. Germline V gene lookup returns CDR1 SGHTA and CDR2 FQGNSA. The length of the CDR3 is 14 residues. The V and J ends lost 4 bases and 4 bases, in that order; junction bases with no gene match: 2. CDR3 DNA: TGTGCCAGCAGCTCCGGGACAGGGGGCTATGGCTACACCTTC. This encodes CASSSGTGGYGYTF.

V usage is TRBV6-6 and J usage is TRBJ2-1, with 8 nucleotides matching TRBD1. The CDR3 extends over 13 amino acids. In germline, CDR1 is MNHNY, CDR2 SVGAGI (reference sequence). Trimming removed 2 bases from V and 7 bases from J; junction bases left unmatched: 1. The CDR3, as DNA: TGTGCCAGCAGTTACGGGACAGGAAATGAGCAGTTCTTC. The encoded protein is CASSYGTGNEQFF.

Here the CDR3 reads CASNGIYTEAFF. Here the CDR3 DNA reads TGTGCCAGTAATGGGATTTACACTGAAGCTTTCTTT. The gene calls are TRBV19 and TRBJ1-1; D gene unclear. V dropped 7 bases and J dropped 3 bases, with 9 bases sitting between them. This CDR3 comprises 12 residues. In germline, CDR1 is LNHDA, CDR2 SQIVND (reference sequence).

The chain employs TRBV9 and TRBJ2-7; D might be TRBD1 (5 bases). V gave up 3 bases and J gave up 4 bases, with 14 bases separating them. Germline V gene data show CDR1 as SGDLS and CDR2 as YYNGEE. CDR3 size: 14 residues. The CDR3 DNA reads TGTGCCAGCAGCGAGGACACTCTAGGGTACGAGCAGTACTTC. It specifies CASSEDTLGYEQYF.

This chain uses TRBV5-1 with TRBJ2-1; D is ambiguous. Germline assignment: CDR1 SGHRS and CDR2 YFSETQ. The CDR3 has 15 amino acids. V lost 3 bases and J lost 9, with 19 bases in between. The CDR3 is CASSSQDGTMGEQFF. CDR3 sequence (DNA): TGCGCCAGCAGCTCCCAAGACGGCACTATGGGTGAGCAGTTCTTC. Filled out from reference TRBV5-1 and TRBJ2-1, the complete variable domain reads KAGVTQTPRYLIKTRGQQVTLSCSPISGHRSVSWYQQTPGQGLQFLFEYFSETQRNKGNFPGRFSGRQFSNSRSEMNVSTLELGDSALYLCASSSQDGTMGEQFFGPGTRLTVL.

This chain links TRBV20-1 with TRBJ2-7; D is undetermined. From germline, CDR1 is DFQATT and CDR2 SNEGSKA (reference sequence). This CDR3 is 11 amino acids long. V lost 0 bases, J lost 5 bases, and 5 bases lay in between. CDR3 sequence (DNA): TGCAGTGCTAGAGATCTGAACGAGCAGTACTTC. Translation: CSARDLNEQYF.

The V call is TRBV27, the J call TRBJ1-6; D gene ambiguous. V was pared by 1 base and J by 5 bases, with 9 bases between. The germline V gene encodes CDR1 MNHEY and CDR2 SMNVEV (reference sequence). The CDR3 spans 15 residues. The CDR3 loop is CASSLLRGDNSPLHF. In nucleotides, the CDR3 is TGTGCCAGCAGTTTATTGCGGGGTGATAATTCACCCCTCCACTTT.

This chain connects TRBV18 to TRBJ2-7; 12 bases align to TRBD1. Trimming removed 8 bases from V and 7 bases from J; junction bases left unmatched: 15. Germline CDR1 reads KGHSH; CDR2 reads LQKENI. The CDR3 totals 16 residues. The CDR3 loop reads CASRSTPGQGAEEQYF. CDR3 DNA: TGTGCCAGCCGATCAACCCCGGGACAGGGGGCCGAGGAGCAGTACTTC.

This clone came up once. The chain uses TRBV7-8 and TRBJ2-7; TRBD1 is a possible D gene (6 bases). Trimming pared 1 base from V and 2 bases from J, leaving 9 bases between. The CDR3 runs to 14 residues. Germline CDR1 is SGHVS and CDR2 is FQNEAQ. CDR3 residues: CASSLGRDTYEQYF. In DNA, the CDR3 is TGTGCCAGCAGCTTAGGCCGGGACACCTACGAGCAGTACTTC.

The CDR3 DNA sequence: TGTGCCAGCAGCGCCTCCTATGGCTACACCTTC. Translating it yields CASSASYGYTF. The chain uses TRBV7-2 and TRBJ1-2; no clear D. The V end lost 5 bases, the J end lost 4 bases, and 5 bases lay between the germline ends. The CDR3 is made up of 11 amino acids. The germline V gene encodes CDR1 SGHTA and CDR2 FQGNSA.

This clone showed up just once. This rearrangement joins TRBV30 to TRBJ1-3; TRBD1 matches 8 bases. CDR3 length: 14 amino acids. Germline assignment: CDR1 GTSNPN and CDR2 SVGIG (reference sequence). Trimming took 6 bases from V and 2 from J; bases not matched to a gene: 6. CDR3 in DNA: TGTGCCTGTCGACAGGGGTCCACTGGAAACACCATATATTTT. This gives the protein CACRQGSTGNTIYF.

This chain links TRBV5-1 with TRBJ2-3; unclear D gene. In germline, CDR1 is SGHRS, CDR2 YFSETQ. The CDR3 runs 14 residues. V was trimmed by 0 bases and J by 3 bases, leaving 8 bases between them. The CDR3: CASSLVVGTDTQYF. In DNA form, the CDR3 reads TGCGCCAGCAGCTTGGTTGTGGGTACAGATACGCAGTATTTT. Full variable domain (outside the CDR3, taken from reference TRBV5-1 and TRBJ2-3): KAGVTQTPRYLIKTRGQQVTLSCSPISGHRSVSWYQQTPGQGLQFLFEYFSETQRNKGNFPGRFSGRQFSNSRSEMNVSTLELGDSALYLCASSLVVGTDTQYFGPGTRLTVL.

The chain uses TRBV11-2 and TRBJ2-1, with 8 bases that match TRBD2. The germline V gene encodes CDR1 SGHAT and CDR2 FQNNGV. This CDR3 is built from 16 residues. Unmatched junction bases numbered 8, after V lost 2 bases and J lost 5 bases. CDR3 DNA: TGTGCCAGCAGCTTATGGCCGGATAGCGGGGACAATGAGCAGTTCTTC. Protein sequence: CASSLWPDSGDNEQFF. Full variable domain (outside the CDR3, taken from reference TRBV11-2 and TRBJ2-1): EAGVAQSPRYKIIEKRQSVAFWCNPISGHATLYWYQQILGQGPKLLIQFQNNGVVDDSQLPKDRFSAERLKGVDSTLKIQPAKLEDSAVYLCASSLWPDSGDNEQFFGPGTRLTVL.

V is TRBV5-6 and J is TRBJ1-2; D remains unclear. Per germline, CDR1 SGHDT and CDR2 YYEEEE. The CDR3 has 15 residues. Trimming pared 0 bases from V and 0 bases from J, leaving 9 bases between. The CDR3 sequence is CASSLGPETNYGYTF. The CDR3 DNA follows: TGTGCCAGCAGCTTGGGCCCAGAGACTAACTATGGCTACACCTTC. Full variable domain (rest looked up from reference TRBV5-6 and TRBJ1-2): DAGVTQSPTHLIKTRGQQVTLRCSPKSGHDTVSWYQQALGQGPQFIFQYYEEEERQRGNFPDRFSGHQFPNYSSELNVNALLLGDSALYLCASSLGPETNYGYTFGSGTRLTVV.

The genes are TRBV19 and TRBJ1-2; D is ambiguous. Germline V gives CDR1 LNHDA, CDR2 SQIVND (reference sequence). V was clipped by 4 bases and J by 8 bases, with 17 bases between them. The CDR3 consists of 14 residues. The CDR3 reads CASSRGFDTRGYTF. CDR3 in DNA: TGTGCCAGTAGTAGGGGATTTGATACACGCGGCTACACCTTC.

This clone has only one observation. V gene TRBV18 combines with J gene TRBJ2-5, with D unresolved. CDR1 and CDR2 from the germline V gene are KGHSH and LQKENI. The V end lost 4 bases, the J end lost 2 bases, and 14 bases lay between the germline ends. This CDR3 region has 15 residues. CDR3 in amino acids: CASSRSQALQETQYF. As DNA, the CDR3 is TGTGCCAGCTCACGCTCCCAAGCGCTGCAAGAGACCCAGTACTTC.

The chain is built from TRBV14 and TRBJ2-6; TRBD1 aligns across 9 bases. The CDR3 is 19 amino acids. The junction had 12 bases not matched to a gene; V was cut back by 6 bases and J by 0 bases. Germline CDR1 is SGHDN and CDR2 is FVKESK. The CDR3 DNA is TGTGCCAGCAGATTGGGGCCGGGACAGGGCCGCTCTGGGGCCAACGTCCTGACTTTC. This encodes CASRLGPGQGRSGANVLTF. The full variable domain, with the rest looked up from reference TRBV14 and TRBJ2-6, is EAGVTQFPSHSVIEKGQTVTLRCDPISGHDNLYWYRRVMGKEIKFLLHFVKESKQDESGMPNNRFLAERTGGTYSTLKVQPAELEDSGVYFCASRLGPGQGRSGANVLTFGAGSRLTVL.

The sample holds a few counts of this clone. This chain joins TRBV18 and TRBJ1-3; 7 bases align to TRBD1. Losses at the gene ends were 4 bases for V and 2 bases for J; bases not matched to a gene: 5. Germline V lookup: CDR1 KGHSH, CDR2 LQKENI. The CDR3 is made up of 15 amino acids. The DNA of the CDR3 is TGTGCCAGCTCACGTGCAGGGGGAGCTGGAAACACCATATATTTT. Translated, it gives CASSRAGGAGNTIYF.

The gene calls are TRBV5-1 and TRBJ2-2; TRBD1 or TRBD2 may be the D gene (5 bases each). V was trimmed by 0 bases and J by 3 bases, leaving 15 bases between them. The germline V gene has CDR1 SGHRS and CDR2 YFSETQ. CDR3 size: 17 residues. The CDR3 loop reads CASSLGHRDPDTGELFF. The CDR3 coding sequence is TGCGCCAGCAGCTTGGGGCACCGGGACCCAGACACCGGGGAGCTGTTTTTT. The whole variable domain, filled in from reference TRBV5-1 and TRBJ2-2, reads KAGVTQTPRYLIKTRGQQVTLSCSPISGHRSVSWYQQTPGQGLQFLFEYFSETQRNKGNFPGRFSGRQFSNSRSEMNVSTLELGDSALYLCASSLGHRDPDTGELFFGEGSRLTVL.